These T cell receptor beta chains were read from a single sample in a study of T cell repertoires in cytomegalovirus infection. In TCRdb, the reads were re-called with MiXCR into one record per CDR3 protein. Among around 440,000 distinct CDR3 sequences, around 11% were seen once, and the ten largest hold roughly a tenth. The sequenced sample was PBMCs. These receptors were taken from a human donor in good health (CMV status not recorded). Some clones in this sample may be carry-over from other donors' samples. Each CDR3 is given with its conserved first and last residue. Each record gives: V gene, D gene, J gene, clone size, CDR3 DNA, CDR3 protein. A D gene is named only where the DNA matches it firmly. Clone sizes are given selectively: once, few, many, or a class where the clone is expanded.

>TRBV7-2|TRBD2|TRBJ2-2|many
TGTGCCAGCAGTGAGGGACTAGCGGGAGGGTCCGGGGAGCTGTTTTTT
CASSEGLAGGSGELFF
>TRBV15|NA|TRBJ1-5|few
TGTGCCACCAGCAGAGTGGGGGGCGGCAATCAGCCCCAGCATTTT
CATSRVGGGNQPQHF
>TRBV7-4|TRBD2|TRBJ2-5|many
TGTGCCAGCACCACCATCCCGCGGGGGGGCCCGCCCCAGTACTTC
CASTTIPRGGPPQYF
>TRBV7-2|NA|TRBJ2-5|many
TGTGCCAGCAGCTTAGGCGGGGATAGGTACTTC
CASSLGGDRYF
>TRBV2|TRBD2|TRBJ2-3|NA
TGTGCCAGCAGTTCCGGACCCACGGCGGGAGGGCAGTATTTT
CASSSGPTAGGQYF
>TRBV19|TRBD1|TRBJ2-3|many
TGTGCCAGTAGTATCGACAGGGGGCTCGCAGATACGCAGTATTTT
CASSIDRGLADTQYF
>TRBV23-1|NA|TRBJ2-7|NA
TGCGCCAGCAGTCATTGGGGGGACGAGCAGTACTTC
CASSHWGDEQYF
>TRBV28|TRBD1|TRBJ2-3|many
TGTGCCAGCAGCCCTACGACAGGGGGGCCGCTGGGAGATACGCAGTATTTT
CASSPTTGGPLGDTQYF
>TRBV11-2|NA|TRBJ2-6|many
TGTGCCAGCAGCCCCCAGGGGGGGCTAAGCTCTGGGGCCAACGTCCTGACTTTC
CASSPQGGLSSGANVLTF
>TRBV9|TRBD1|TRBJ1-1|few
TGTGCCAGCAGCGTAGCCCCAGGGACAGGATATGGGGACACTGAAGCTTTCTTT
CASSVAPGTGYGDTEAFF
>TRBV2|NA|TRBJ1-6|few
TGTGCCAGCAGTGTAGCGTCGACCGGTTCACCCCTCCACTTT
CASSVASTGSPLHF
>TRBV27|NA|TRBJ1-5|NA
TGTGCCAGCAGTTTCACAGGGCCCCATCAGCCCCAGCATTTT
CASSFTGPHQPQHF
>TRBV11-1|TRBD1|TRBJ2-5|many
TGTGCCAGCAGCTTAGCCCAGGACAGGGGATCGGTTCTGGACCAAGAGACCCAGTACTTC
CASSLAQDRGSVLDQETQYF
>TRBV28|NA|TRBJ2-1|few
TGTGCCAGCAGTTTACAGGCCGCTGGGTACAATGAGCAGTTCTTC
CASSLQAAGYNEQFF
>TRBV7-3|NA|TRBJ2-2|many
TGTGCCAGCAGCTTCCAGGGGTCGGGGAACACCGGGGAGCTGTTTTTT
CASSFQGSGNTGELFF
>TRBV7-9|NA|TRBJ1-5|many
TGTGCCAGCAGCAGAGCCGGGGGAGGACAGCCCCAGCATTTT
CASSRAGGGQPQHF
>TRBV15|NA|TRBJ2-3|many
TGTGCCACCAGCAGAGACTCAGATACGCAGTATTTT
CATSRDSDTQYF
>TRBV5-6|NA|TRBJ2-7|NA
TGTGCCAGCAGACCATCACACGTGGGAACGCAGTACTTC
CASRPSHVGTQYF
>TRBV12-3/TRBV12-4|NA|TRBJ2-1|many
TGTGCCAGCACCTTGAGGGGGGGGGGACTCCAAAACAATGAGCAGTTCTTC
CASTLRGGGLQNNEQFF
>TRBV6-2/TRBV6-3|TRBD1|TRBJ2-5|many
TGTGCCAGCGTACAGGGGGCGGCCCAAGAGACCCAGTACTTC
CASVQGAAQETQYF
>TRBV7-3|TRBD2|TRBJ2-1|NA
TGTGCCAGCAGCCCTACTAGCGGGAGCTCCCTTATAGGCAATGAGCAGTTCTTC
CASSPTSGSSLIGNEQFF
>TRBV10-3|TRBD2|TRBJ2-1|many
TGTGCCATCAGTGGGGTCCCGCGGGGGGGCTCCTACAATGAGCAGTTCTTC
CAISGVPRGGSYNEQFF
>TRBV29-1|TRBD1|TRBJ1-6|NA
TGCAGCGTACGGGACAGGGGGGTAAATTCACCCCTCCACTTT
CSVRDRGVNSPLHF
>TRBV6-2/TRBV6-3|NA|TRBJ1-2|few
TGTGCCAGCAGTTACCTTATCGGCTACACCTTC
CASSYLIGYTF
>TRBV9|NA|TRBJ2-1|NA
TGTGCCAGCAGCGGAGACAGGTCGTACTCCTACAATGAGCAGTTCTTC
CASSGDRSYSYNEQFF
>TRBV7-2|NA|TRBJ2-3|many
TGTGCCCTCGGGCGCTATGGAGATACGCAGTATTTT
CALGRYGDTQYF
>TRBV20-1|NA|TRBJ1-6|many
TGCAGTGCTAGAGAGGGGGGCTCCTATAATTCACCCCTCCACTTT
CSAREGGSYNSPLHF
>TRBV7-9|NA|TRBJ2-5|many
TGTGCCAGCAGCTTAGCGATGGGGAAAGAGACCCAGTACTTC
CASSLAMGKETQYF
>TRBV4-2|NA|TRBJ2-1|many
TGTGCCAGCAGCCAAGAGTCGACCAACAATGAGCAGTTCTTC
CASSQESTNNEQFF